Following are 28 T cell receptor beta chains from one sample sequenced in a study of shared clonotypes between healthy human individuals (dated by TCRdb to 2019 to 2021). The library relied on the immunoSEQ multiplex PCR assay. TCRdb's version of the immuneACCESS table is confined to in-frame rearrangements and falls short of the full clone set. An unresolved V gene accounts for under half of the shortfall where checked; the remainder is of unknown origin. The sample has about 1.5 million clones on record, more than 95% of them singletons. The ten largest make up more than 0.9% of the sample. Sequenced sample: naive CD4+ T cells sorted from blood. In the paper's terms, the cell subset or site label means: CD45RA+ positively selected. Receptors originate from a man in his thirties or forties in good health.

This chain uses TRBV7-6 with TRBJ2-2; possible D gene TRBD2, 5 bases. CDR3 length: 16 residues. The germline CDR1 and CDR2 sequences are SGHVS and FNYEAQ. Trimming cost V 5 bases and J 1 base, with 14 bases left between them. CDR3 sequence (DNA): TGTGCCAGCAGCCCGGGAAGGCCCCGGAACACCGGGGAGCTGTTTTTT. Its translation: CASSPGRPRNTGELFF.

The chain combines TRBV28 with TRBJ2-1, with D possibly TRBD2 on 5 matching bases. The CDR3 has 13 amino acids. V was trimmed by 3 bases and J by 8 bases, leaving 11 bases between them. Germline CDR1 MDHEN, CDR2 SYDVKM. This CDR3 reads CASSLLARDEQFF. CDR3 in DNA: TGTGCCAGCAGTTTGCTAGCCCGCGATGAGCAGTTCTTC.

The count of this clone is one. V is TRBV7-9 and J is TRBJ2-2; D is unclear. This CDR3 is built from 13 residues. The V gene's germline CDR1 is SEHNR and CDR2 FQNEAQ (reference sequence). V lost 1 base and J lost 5, with 5 bases in between. CDR3 in DNA: TGTGCCAGCAGCTTAGAAGGGACCGGGGAGCTGTTTTTT. This gives the protein CASSLEGTGELFF.

CDR3 nucleotide sequence: TGTGCCAGCAGCTTGAGGTGGCTAGCGGGAGTTGAACTTAGCACAGATACGCAGTATTTT. Translation: CASSLRWLAGVELSTDTQYF. V and J are TRBV13 and TRBJ2-3, with 10 positions matching TRBD2. Per germline, CDR1 PRHDT and CDR2 FYEKMQ (reference sequence). The CDR3 spans 20 residues. Trimming took 3 bases from V and 0 from J; bases not matched to a gene: 15. The full variable domain, rest sourced from reference TRBV13 and TRBJ2-3, is AAGVIQSPRHLIKEKRETATLKCYPIPRHDTVYWYQQGPGQDPQFLISFYEKMQSDKGSIPDRFSAQQFSDYHSELNMSSLELGDSALYFCASSLRWLAGVELSTDTQYFGPGTRLTVL.

Here the CDR3 DNA reads TGTGCCAGCAGCCCCGAGGGGGGGACTAGGAGCCATGAGCAGTTCTTC. Translation gives CASSPEGGTRSHEQFF. The chain combines TRBV9 with TRBJ2-1; 8 bases map to TRBD2. Per germline, CDR1 SGDLS and CDR2 YYNGEE. The V segment lost 4 bases and the J segment 8 bases; nucleotides outside the gene matches: 14. CDR3 length equals 16 residues.

V and J are TRBV9 and TRBJ2-5; D call uncertain. This CDR3 contains 14 residues. Per the germline V gene, CDR1 is SGDLS and CDR2 is YYNGEE. V lost 0 bases and J lost 2, with 8 bases in between. CDR3 in DNA: TGTGCCAGCAGCGTAGACAGCAGACAAGAGACCCAGTACTTC. Its translation: CASSVDSRQETQYF.

This chain links TRBV9 with TRBJ2-7; 10 bases map to TRBD2. After removal of 4 bases from V and 3 bases from J, the junction contained 7 bases not matched to a gene. The CDR3 sequence is 15 residues long. Looked up from germline, CDR1 is SGDLS and CDR2 is YYNGEE. The CDR3 DNA follows: TGTGCCAGCAGCAAGGTGGGACTAGCGAGCTACGAGCAGTACTTC. Protein sequence: CASSKVGLASYEQYF. The whole variable domain, filled in from reference TRBV9 and TRBJ2-7, reads DSGVTQTPKHLITATGQRVTLRCSPRSGDLSVYWYQQSLDQGLQFLIQYYNGEERAKGNILERFSAQQFPDLHSELNLSSLELGDSALYFCASSKVGLASYEQYFGPGTRLTVT.

The chain combines TRBV27 with TRBJ1-3; 9 bases line up with TRBD1. The germline V gene encodes CDR1 MNHEY and CDR2 SMNVEV (reference sequence). The CDR3 has 17 residues. The ends lost 2 bases at V and 0 bases at J; junction bases unmatched: 5. CDR3 sequence (DNA): TGTGCCAGCAGTTTAGTCGGGACAGGGACCTCTGGAAACACCATATATTTT. It codes for CASSLVGTGTSGNTIYF.

This sequence joins TRBV6-1 and TRBJ1-4; 7 positions match TRBD1. The CDR3 runs 12 residues. CDR1 is MNHNS and CDR2 is SASEGT in the germline V gene. Germline trimming cut 10 bases from V and 4 bases from J; bases unmatched to any gene: 3. The DNA for the CDR3 is TGTGCCACGGGACAGTTTAATGAAAAACTGTTTTTT. Protein product: CATGQFNEKLFF.

This chain links TRBV28 with TRBJ1-5; D unclear. CDR1 is MDHEN and CDR2 is SYDVKM in the germline V gene. This CDR3 spans 13 amino acids. V dropped 8 bases and J dropped 2 bases, with 10 bases sitting between them. CDR3 sequence reads: CASVTGGNQPQHF. For the CDR3, the DNA is TGTGCCAGCGTGACGGGTGGCAATCAGCCCCAGCATTTT. Together with reference TRBV28 and TRBJ1-5, the CDR3 gives the full variable domain: DVKVTQSSRYLVKRTGEKVFLECVQDMDHENMFWYRQDPGLGLRLIYFSYDVKMKEKGDIPEGYSVSREKKERFSLILESASTNQTSMYLCASVTGGNQPQHFGDGTRLSIL.

The V call is TRBV11-2, the J call TRBJ2-7; D remains ambiguous. The germline CDR1 and CDR2 sequences are SGHAT and FQNNGV. V lost 5 bases to trimming and J lost 4 bases, with 15 bases between them. This CDR3 has 14 residues. CDR3 in DNA: TGTGCCAGCAGCGCTAGGGTGGGCCCTTACGAGCAGTACTTC. The encoded protein is CASSARVGPYEQYF.

Notes on this clone: Other DNA sequences in this specimen translate into the identical CDR3. The rearrangement joins TRBV28 to TRBJ2-7; D not certain. Germline V gives CDR1 MDHEN, CDR2 SYDVKM. The CDR3 extends over 12 amino acids. Between the trimmed V and J ends, which lost 0 bases and 4 bases, there was a span of 4 bases. For the CDR3, the DNA is TGTGCCAGCAGTTTATGGGGTTACGAGCAGTACTTC. Translation gives CASSLWGYEQYF.

This chain links TRBV5-1 with TRBJ2-7; 8 nucleotides line up with TRBD2. The length of the CDR3 is 16 residues. Trimming took 1 base from V and 7 from J; bases not matched to a gene: 13. The germline gives CDR1 SGHRS, CDR2 YFSETQ. Here the CDR3 reads CASSLITGGPSPEQYF. The CDR3 DNA reads as TGCGCCAGCAGCTTGATTACGGGAGGGCCCTCGCCTGAGCAGTACTTC.

This clone was found once. The chain joins TRBV18 to TRBJ2-3; no clear D. Germline V gene data show CDR1 as KGHSH and CDR2 as LQKENI. The V end was cut by 8 bases, the J end by 0 bases, with 9 bases between. The CDR3 runs 13 residues. CDR3 amino acids: CASPTSSTDTQYF. CDR3 bases: TGTGCCAGCCCAACCTCTAGCACAGATACGCAGTATTTT.

V and J are TRBV9 and TRBJ1-1, with a tentative D call TRBD1 (6 bases). The germline V gene has CDR1 SGDLS and CDR2 YYNGEE. This CDR3 has 15 amino acids. The V end lost 0 bases, the J end lost 0 bases, and 9 bases lay between the germline ends. The CDR3 DNA is TGTGCCAGCAGCGTAGATGGACAGATGAACACTGAAGCTTTCTTT. Protein product: CASSVDGQMNTEAFF.

This clone was seen once. V is TRBV5-1 and J is TRBJ2-3; either TRBD1 or TRBD2 may fit D (5 bases each). The CDR3 runs to 16 residues. Germline lookup yields CDR1 SGHRS and CDR2 YFSETQ. The V end lost 0 bases, the J end lost 0 bases, and 11 bases lay between the germline ends. The CDR3 spells CASSLVSGPSTDTQYF. CDR3 nucleotides: TGCGCCAGCAGCTTGGTGTCGGGGCCTAGCACAGATACGCAGTATTTT.

V gene TRBV21-1 combines with J gene TRBJ1-1; the table's D call, TRBD1, was not checked against the DNA. TRBV21-1 is shown as a pseudogene. This CDR3 spans 17 amino acids. CDR3 DNA sequence: TGTGCCAGCAGCCCCCCGGGACAGGGTGGGCTGAACACTGAAGCTTTCTTT. The encoded protein is CASSPPGQGGLNTEAFF.

The chain couples TRBV4-3 to TRBJ2-5; tentatively, D is TRBD1 (5 bases). The CDR3 is 13 amino acids. Germline CDR1 reads LGHNA; CDR2 reads YSLEER. V was trimmed by 0 bases and J by 6 bases, leaving 8 bases between them. The CDR3 region has the DNA TGCGCCAGCAGCCAAGACAGGGTGAAGACCCAGTACTTC. Residues: CASSQDRVKTQYF.

This clone was observed a single time. The CDR3 bases are TGTGCCACCCAGGGGGCACACACTGAAGCTTTCTTT. It translates to CATQGAHTEAFF. The chain carries TRBV28 and TRBJ1-1, with 8 bases matching TRBD1. CDR1 is MDHEN, CDR2 SYDVKM, per germline. The CDR3 is 12 residues long. The J segment lost 3 bases and the V segment lost 10 bases, leaving 4 bases of the junction unmatched.

This chain joins TRBV6-1 and TRBJ2-2; D call uncertain. The germline V and J ends were trimmed by 8 bases and 5 bases, with 15 bases remaining between them. The CDR3 contains 14 residues. The germline V gene encodes CDR1 MNHNS and CDR2 SASEGT. The CDR3 DNA reads TGTGCCAGCCGAGCTCAGGTGTTGACCGGGGAGCTGTTTTTT. This encodes CASRAQVLTGELFF.

The CDR3: CASSLEPLAGGVGELFF. The CDR3 bases are TGCGCCAGCAGCTTGGAGCCGCTCGCGGGAGGGGTCGGGGAGCTGTTTTTT. The V gene is TRBV5-1, the J gene TRBJ2-2; 9 bases match TRBD2. V trimming: 0 bases; J trimming: 7 bases; junction bases outside the gene matches: 10. The CDR3 loop spans 17 amino acids. CDR1 and CDR2 (germline): SGHRS, YFSETQ.

In the case of this clone: The identical CDR3 is also encoded by other nucleotide sequences in the sample. V usage is TRBV10-1 and J usage is TRBJ2-7; TRBD1 matches at 7 bases. The ends lost 2 bases at V and 4 bases at J; junction bases unmatched: 2. CDR1 WNHNN and CDR2 SYGVQD come from the germline V gene (reference sequence). This CDR3 is 13 amino acids long. The CDR3 DNA sequence: TGCGCCAGCAGTGAGGGGACAGCGTACGAGCAGTACTTC. Its protein product is CASSEGTAYEQYF.

The J gene is TRBJ2-7, the V gene TRBV11-2, with TRBD2 matching over 9 bases. The CDR3 is 15 residues long. CDR1 and CDR2 (germline): SGHAT, FQNNGV. V lost 5 bases, J lost 2 bases, and 7 bases stayed unmatched. As DNA, the CDR3 is TGTGCCAGCAGCGGCCGGGCTAGCGGGACCTACGAGCAGTACTTC. As protein: CASSGRASGTYEQYF. Together with reference TRBV11-2 and TRBJ2-7, the CDR3 gives the full variable domain: EAGVAQSPRYKIIEKRQSVAFWCNPISGHATLYWYQQILGQGPKLLIQFQNNGVVDDSQLPKDRFSAERLKGVDSTLKIQPAKLEDSAVYLCASSGRASGTYEQYFGPGTRLTVT.

In the case of this clone: Germline and junction disagree at one end, which may indicate a read error. The chain recombines TRBV29-1 with TRBJ1-1; tentatively, D is TRBD1 (5 bases). There are 13 residues in the CDR3. Germline V lookup: CDR1 SQVTM, CDR2 ANQGSEA. In DNA, the CDR3 is TGCAGCGCTGAAAGGGGCAGGGACACTGAAGCTTTCTTT. Translating gives CSAERGRDTEAFF.

The chain joins TRBV21-1 to TRBJ2-1; no check of the table's D call, TRBD1, against the DNA was made. TRBV21-1 is a documented pseudogene. This CDR3 contains 15 residues. The CDR3 sequence is CASSEHRDSDNEQFF. The CDR3 DNA is TGTGCCAGCAGCGAACACCGGGACAGCGACAATGAGCAGTTCTTC.

The chain has TRBV27 and TRBJ2-7; TRBD1 agrees at 9 bases. Losses at the gene ends were 3 bases for V and 7 bases for J; bases not matched to a gene: 10. This CDR3 is built from 15 residues. CDR1 and CDR2 (germline): MNHEY, SMNVEV (reference sequence). The CDR3 reads CASSFRDRETSEQYF. The CDR3 region has the DNA TGTGCCAGCAGTTTCCGGGACAGGGAAACTTCGGAGCAGTACTTC.

This chain connects TRBV9 to TRBJ2-2; 7 bases match TRBD1. V gave up 5 bases and J gave up 4 bases; unmatched junction bases: 8. This CDR3 has 15 amino acids. Per germline, CDR1 SGDLS and CDR2 YYNGEE. The CDR3 loop reads CASSGQAATTGELFF. DNA of the CDR3: TGTGCCAGCAGTGGACAGGCCGCGACCACCGGGGAGCTGTTTTTT.

This chain connects TRBV5-1 to TRBJ2-2; D tentatively reads TRBD1 or TRBD2 (6 bases each). Germline values: CDR1 SGHRS, CDR2 YFSETQ. The CDR3 contains 16 residues. Between the trimmed V and J ends, which lost 4 bases and 1 base, there was a span of 14 bases. The CDR3 is CASSQLGGVNTGELFF. CDR3 nucleotide sequence: TGCGCCAGCAGCCAGCTGGGGGGCGTGAACACCGGGGAGCTGTTTTTT.